This T cell receptor (beta chain) was retrieved from a study of identical twins. This clonotype was observed many times. This CDR3 has 13 residues. The V gene's germline CDR1 is LNHNV and CDR2 YYDKDF (reference sequence). J was trimmed by 5 bases and V by 7 bases; bases with no gene match: 7. After template switching added a universal primer site, the resulting cDNA carried unique molecular identifiers. TCRdb re-derived calls from the 5' RACE reads in MiXCR, one entry per CDR3 protein. Among roughly 540,000 distinct CDR3 sequences listed, about 20% were seen once. This sample was also put to use in a study of T cells expressing NK-cell markers. In that study: Eight donors were sequenced, of whom seven were HCMV-seropositive, while the remaining one was HCMV-seronegative.

The receptor was derived from a woman between 18 and 29 years old in good health. The sequencing sample was made of CD4+ T cells sorted from blood. This sequence joins TRBV15 and TRBJ2-5; TRBD1 aligns across 7 bases. CDR3 sequence: CATTPTGSETQYF. CDR3 DNA: TGTGCCACCACTCCGACAGGGTCGGAGACCCAGTACTTC.